The 19 T cell receptor beta chains presented below share a single source sample, sequenced in a study of shared T cell receptors in the human thymus. The method was immunoSEQ multiplex PCR; TCRdb's version includes in-frame clones alone and lacks a portion of them. The sample includes hundreds of thousands of clones, 88% of them seen just once. The sample was also reused in another study, on human thymus T cells.

Sequenced sample: thymocytes. The receptors here all came from a boy in the first two years of life with a congenital heart defect.

Concerning this clone: Germline and junction disagree at one end, which may indicate a read error. Other nucleotide sequences in the sample specify the same CDR3. The rearrangement joins TRBV28 to TRBJ2-7, with D hard to call. This CDR3 is built from 12 residues. Germline V gene lookup returns CDR1 MDHEN and CDR2 SYDVKM. In DNA, the CDR3 is TGTGCCAGCGGGTTCTGGGCCCACGAGCAGTACTTT. Translated, it gives CASGFWAHEQYF.

The genes are TRBV7-2 and TRBJ1-1; perhaps TRBD1 as D (5 bases). This CDR3 is 14 amino acids long. Germline values: CDR1 SGHTA, CDR2 FQGNSA. V lost 4 bases and J lost 7, with 16 bases in between. For the CDR3, the DNA is TGTGCCAGCAGCTCGACTGGGGGACTACTTGAAGCTTTCTTT. It encodes CASSSTGGLLEAFF. Full variable domain (outside the CDR3, taken from reference TRBV7-2 and TRBJ1-1): GAGVSQSPSNKVTEKGKDVELRCDPISGHTALYWYRQSLGQGLEFLIYFQGNSAPDKSGLPSDRFSAERTGGSVSTLTIQRTQQEDSAVYLCASSSTGGLLEAFFGQGTRLTVV.

Points on this clone: This specimen includes other DNA sequences encoding the same CDR3. The chain has TRBV6-6 and TRBJ1-2; TRBD1 aligns across 10 bases. J lost 8 bases, V lost 6 bases, and 6 bases had no gene match. CDR1 MNHNY and CDR2 SVGAGI come from the germline V gene (reference sequence). This CDR3 comprises 13 residues. The CDR3 reads CASSRDRGHGYTF. In DNA form, the CDR3 reads TGTGCCAGCAGCCGCGACAGGGGGCACGGCTACACCTTC.

This chain links TRBV7-9 with TRBJ2-3; 7 nucleotides align to TRBD1. Germline CDR1 is SEHNR and CDR2 is FQNEAQ (reference sequence). CDR3 size: 16 residues. The trim removed 5 bases at V and 10 bases at J, leaving 18 bases unmatched. The CDR3 nucleotides read TGTGCCAGCAGCAGCCCCCCAGACAGGGTAGAGGGGGCGCAGTATTTT. Encoded protein: CASSSPPDRVEGAQYF.

The chain uses TRBV27 and TRBJ2-4; 7 nucleotides line up with TRBD2. Germline trimming cut 3 bases from V and 2 bases from J; bases unmatched to any gene: 7. CDR1 MNHEY and CDR2 SMNVEV come from the germline V gene (reference sequence). The CDR3 contains 16 residues. The CDR3 DNA is TGTGCCAGCAGTTTCCTCGGGCGGGGGACCAAAAACATTCAGTACTTC. It translates to CASSFLGRGTKNIQYF.

The J gene is TRBJ2-1, the V gene TRBV29-1, with D unresolved. Germline-derived CDR1 and CDR2 are SQVTM and ANQGSEA. V was pared by 6 bases and J by 0 bases, with 15 bases between. CDR3 length equals 15 residues. In DNA form, the CDR3 reads TGCAGCGTCCCGGTTCACCTGAGCTCCTACAATGAGCAGTTCTTC. It encodes CSVPVHLSSYNEQFF.

The V gene is TRBV5-4, the J gene TRBJ2-1, with TRBD2 identical over 10 bases. CDR3 length: 16 residues. Germline CDR1 reads SGHNT; CDR2 reads YYREEE (reference sequence). J lost 5 bases, V lost 4 bases, and 9 bases had no gene match. CDR3 protein: CASSAEREGPHNEQFF. CDR3 sequence (DNA): TGTGCCAGCAGCGCCGAGCGGGAGGGCCCTCACAATGAGCAGTTCTTC.

The genes are TRBV4-3 and TRBJ2-2; TRBD2 agrees at 7 bases. Germline V gene sequence: CDR1 LGHNA, CDR2 YSLEER. CDR3 size: 19 residues. V dropped 0 bases and J dropped 5; count of bases not matched to a gene: 15. CDR3 sequence reads: CASSQDTPPVGRETGELFF. The CDR3, as DNA: TGCGCCAGCAGCCAAGATACCCCCCCAGTCGGGCGGGAGACCGGGGAGCTGTTTTTT.

This chain joins TRBV15 and TRBJ2-7, with D perhaps matching TRBD2 (6 bases). Trimming stripped 1 base from V and 3 bases from J, with 16 bases between. The CDR3 spans 16 residues. CDR1 is LNHNV, CDR2 YYDKDF, per germline (reference sequence). The CDR3 is CATSRVRGGTLYEQYF. In nucleotides, the CDR3 is TGTGCCACCAGCAGAGTGAGGGGCGGGACCCTCTACGAGCAGTACTTC. The variable domain in full, completed from reference TRBV15 and TRBJ2-7, reads DAMVIQNPRYQVTQFGKPVTLSCSQTLNHNVMYWYQQKSSQAPKLLFHYYDKDFNNEADTPDNFQSRRPNTSFCFLDIRSPGLGDTAMYLCATSRVRGGTLYEQYFGPGTRLTVT.

The table lists this clone with a count of one. The J gene is TRBJ1-1, the V gene TRBV19; possible D gene TRBD1, 6 bases. The V gene lost 3 bases and the J gene lost 4 bases, with 15 bases spanning the gap. The length of the CDR3 is 15 residues. Germline CDR1 reads LNHDA; CDR2 reads SQIVND (reference sequence). As DNA, the CDR3 is TGTGCCAGTAGTATCCGGGCTGGGGGCCCCACTGAAGCTTTCTTT. It is translated as CASSIRAGGPTEAFF.

This chain uses TRBV27 with TRBJ1-5; 8 bases line up with TRBD1. The CDR3 contains 16 residues. The V segment lost 5 bases and the J segment 1 base; nucleotides outside the gene matches: 7. The germline V gene has CDR1 MNHEY and CDR2 SMNVEV (reference sequence). The DNA for the CDR3 is TGTGCCAGCAGTCCCAGGACAGGGTTAAGCAATCAGCCCCAGCATTTT. Translated, it gives CASSPRTGLSNQPQHF.

The rearrangement links TRBV4-1 to TRBJ2-2; 9 bases agree with TRBD2. The CDR3 is 16 residues long. Germline-derived CDR1 and CDR2 are MGHRA and YSYEKL. The J segment lost 4 bases and the V segment lost 1 base, leaving 4 bases of the junction unmatched. The DNA of the CDR3 is TGCGCCAGCAGCCAAGGGTCTAGCGGGACCACCGGGGAGCTGTTTTTT. It specifies CASSQGSSGTTGELFF.

This rearrangement joins TRBV19 to TRBJ1-1; D might be TRBD1 (5 bases). From germline, CDR1 is LNHDA and CDR2 SQIVND (reference sequence). This CDR3 region has 14 residues. The V gene lost 3 bases and the J gene lost 4 bases, with 12 bases spanning the gap. The CDR3: CASSIRRGITEAFF. The CDR3 region has the DNA TGTGCCAGTAGTATCCGAAGGGGTATCACTGAAGCTTTCTTT.

This clone has a single count. The chain is built from TRBV14 and TRBJ2-7, with 9 bases aligning to TRBD2. The CDR3 loop spans 18 amino acids. Germline V gene sequence: CDR1 SGHDN, CDR2 FVKESK. Trimming at V came to 0 bases and at J to 1 base, leaving 10 bases not matched to a gene. The CDR3 loop reads CASSQDPRGRAASYEQYF. DNA of the CDR3: TGTGCCAGCAGCCAAGATCCTCGCGGGAGGGCCGCGTCCTACGAGCAGTACTTC.

This clone came up once. The genes are TRBV7-9 and TRBJ2-7; the match to TRBD2 covers 12 bases. The CDR3 totals 16 residues. V shed 4 bases, J shed 5 bases, and the junction held 9 bases outside the gene matches. The V gene's germline CDR1 is SEHNR and CDR2 FQNEAQ (reference sequence). The CDR3 reads CASSSRVTSGSDEQYF. The CDR3, as DNA: TGTGCCAGCAGCTCTCGGGTGACTAGCGGGAGTGACGAGCAGTACTTC.

The V call is TRBV4-3, the J call TRBJ2-5; tentative D call: TRBD2 (6 bases). The CDR3 has 13 amino acids. Germline V gene sequence: CDR1 LGHNA, CDR2 YSLEER. The V end lost 2 bases, the J end lost 4 bases, and 8 bases lay between the germline ends. The CDR3 is CASSQFSGETQYF. CDR3 coding DNA: TGCGCCAGCAGCCAATTTAGCGGAGAGACCCAGTACTTC.

The chain combines TRBV27 with TRBJ2-3, with 8 positions matching TRBD2. The length of the CDR3 is 12 residues. The V gene's germline CDR1 is MNHEY and CDR2 SMNVEV (reference sequence). Germline trimming cut 8 bases from V and 9 bases from J; bases unmatched to any gene: 7. CDR3 DNA: TGTGCCAGCGGAAGCGGGAGAAAGACGCAGTATTTT. It specifies CASGSGRKTQYF.

The J gene is TRBJ1-4, the V gene TRBV4-1; tentative D call: TRBD1 (6 bases). Trimming removed 1 base at V and 5 bases at J, with 8 bases between. The CDR3 sequence is 14 residues long. The V gene's germline CDR1 is MGHRA and CDR2 YSYEKL. CDR3 sequence (DNA): TGCGCCAGCAGCCAAGGGCAGGGGAATGAAAAACTGTTTTTT. Translated: CASSQGQGNEKLFF.

The rearrangement uses TRBV19 and TRBJ1-2; 8 bases map to TRBD1. The CDR3 is made up of 17 amino acids. CDR1 is LNHDA and CDR2 is SQIVND in the germline V gene (reference sequence). V was clipped by 4 bases and J by 7 bases; unmatched bases: 17. CDR3 protein: CASSTPGQGASRCGYTF. In DNA, the CDR3 is TGTGCCAGTAGTACCCCGGGGCAGGGGGCCTCTCGGTGTGGCTACACCTTC.